This TCR beta chain appears in the sequencing data of a study of blood T cells in healthy people across ages. The CDR3 extends over 15 amino acids. Germline CDR1 ENHRY, CDR2 SYGVKD. V was clipped by 2 bases and J by 8 bases; unmatched bases: 4. Donors gave 9 to 10 milliliters of peripheral blood apiece. In the case of this clonotype: Antigen specificity is unknown. This may be a read error: a much more frequent sequence differs by one nucleotide.

General observations from the study: While age rose, TCR beta diversity per million T cells dropped in a roughly linear way.

Combining a sample-barcoded 5' primer with a J-beta primer mix, a second PCR ran for roughly 7 to 11 cycles. TCRdb reprocessed the 5' RACE reads via MiXCR and lists one record per CDR3 protein. The sample yields 1.5 million to 2 million distinct CDR3 sequences, 28% seen once. This TCR derives from a woman in her thirties in good health. The V gene is TRBV10-3, the J gene TRBJ2-1; 12 nucleotides align to TRBD2. The sequenced material came from blood. This chain's CDR3 is CAISEETSGRDEQFF. The CDR3 DNA is TGTGCCATCAGTGAGGAGACTAGCGGGAGAGATGAGCAGTTCTTC.